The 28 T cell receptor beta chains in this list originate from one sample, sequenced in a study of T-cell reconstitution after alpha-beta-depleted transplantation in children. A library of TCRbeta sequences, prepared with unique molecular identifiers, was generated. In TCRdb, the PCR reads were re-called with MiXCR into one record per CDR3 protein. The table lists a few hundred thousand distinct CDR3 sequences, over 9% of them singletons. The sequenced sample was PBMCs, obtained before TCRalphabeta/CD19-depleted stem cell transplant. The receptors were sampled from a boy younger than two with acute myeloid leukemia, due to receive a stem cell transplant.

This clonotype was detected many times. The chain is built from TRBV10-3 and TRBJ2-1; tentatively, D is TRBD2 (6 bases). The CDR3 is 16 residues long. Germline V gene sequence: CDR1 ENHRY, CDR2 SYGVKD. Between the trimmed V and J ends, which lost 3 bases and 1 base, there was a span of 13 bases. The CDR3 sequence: CAISDPTRVSYNEQFF. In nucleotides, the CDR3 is TGTGCCATCAGTGACCCGACTAGGGTTTCCTACAATGAGCAGTTCTTC.

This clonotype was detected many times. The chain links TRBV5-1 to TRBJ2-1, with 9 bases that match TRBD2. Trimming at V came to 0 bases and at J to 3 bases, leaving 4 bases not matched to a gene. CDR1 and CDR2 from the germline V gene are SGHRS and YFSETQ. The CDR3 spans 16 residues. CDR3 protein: CASSLGAGGDYNEQFF. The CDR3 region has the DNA TGCGCCAGCAGCTTGGGTGCGGGAGGGGACTACAATGAGCAGTTCTTC.

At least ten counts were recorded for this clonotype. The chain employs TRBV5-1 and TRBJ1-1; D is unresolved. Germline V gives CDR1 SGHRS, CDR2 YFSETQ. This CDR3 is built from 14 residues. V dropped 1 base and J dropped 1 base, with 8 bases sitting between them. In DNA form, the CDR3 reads TGCGCCAGCAGCTTGTCTTCGCAGAACACTGAAGCTTTCTTT. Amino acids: CASSLSSQNTEAFF.

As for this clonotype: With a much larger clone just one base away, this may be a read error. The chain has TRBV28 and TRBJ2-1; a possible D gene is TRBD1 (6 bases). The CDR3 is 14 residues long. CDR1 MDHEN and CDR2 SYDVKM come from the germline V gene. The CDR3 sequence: CASYLQGSYNERFF. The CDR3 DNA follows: TGTGCCAGCTATTTACAGGGCTCCTACAATGAGCGGTTCTTC.

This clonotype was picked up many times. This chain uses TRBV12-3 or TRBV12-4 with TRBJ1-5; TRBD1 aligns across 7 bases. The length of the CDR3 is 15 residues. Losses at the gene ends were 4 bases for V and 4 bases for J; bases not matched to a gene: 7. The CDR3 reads CASSWEGQSNQPQHF. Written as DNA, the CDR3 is TGTGCCAGCAGTTGGGAGGGACAGAGTAATCAGCCCCAGCATTTT.

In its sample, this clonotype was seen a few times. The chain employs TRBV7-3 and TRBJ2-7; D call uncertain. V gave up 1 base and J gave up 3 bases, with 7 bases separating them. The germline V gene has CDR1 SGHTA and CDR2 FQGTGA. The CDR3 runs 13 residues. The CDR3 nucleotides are TGTGCCAGCAGCTTAAGTCAGAACTACGAGCAGTACTTC. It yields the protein CASSLSQNYEQYF.

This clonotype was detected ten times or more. CDR3 in amino acids: CSVGARFSSTDTQYF. The CDR3 region has the DNA TGCAGCGTTGGGGCCAGGTTCTCTAGCACAGATACGCAGTATTTT. The genes are TRBV29-1 and TRBJ2-3; the D is unclear. The CDR3 has 15 amino acids. Looked up from germline, CDR1 is SQVTM and CDR2 is ANQGSEA. V was cut by 4 bases and J by 0 bases, with 14 bases left in between.

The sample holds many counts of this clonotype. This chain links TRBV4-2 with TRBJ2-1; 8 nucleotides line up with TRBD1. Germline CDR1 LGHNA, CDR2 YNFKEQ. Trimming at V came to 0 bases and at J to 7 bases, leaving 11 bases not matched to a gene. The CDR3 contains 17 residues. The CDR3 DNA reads TGTGCCAGCAGCCAAGAAAAAGAGACAGGGGTGGGTAATGAGCAGTTCTTC. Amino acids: CASSQEKETGVGNEQFF.

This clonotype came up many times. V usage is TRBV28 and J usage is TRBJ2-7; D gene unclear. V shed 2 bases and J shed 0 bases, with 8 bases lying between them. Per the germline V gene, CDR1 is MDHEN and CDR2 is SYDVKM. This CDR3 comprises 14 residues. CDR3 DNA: TGTGCCAGCAGTTTAGGCCTCGTCTCCTACGAGCAGTACTTC. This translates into CASSLGLVSYEQYF.

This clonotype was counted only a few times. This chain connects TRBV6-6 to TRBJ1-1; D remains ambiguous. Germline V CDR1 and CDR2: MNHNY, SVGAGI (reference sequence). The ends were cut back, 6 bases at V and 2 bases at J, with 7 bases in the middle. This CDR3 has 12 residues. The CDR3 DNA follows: TGTGCCAGCAGGGTCGGAAACACTGAAGCTTTCTTT. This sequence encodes CASRVGNTEAFF.

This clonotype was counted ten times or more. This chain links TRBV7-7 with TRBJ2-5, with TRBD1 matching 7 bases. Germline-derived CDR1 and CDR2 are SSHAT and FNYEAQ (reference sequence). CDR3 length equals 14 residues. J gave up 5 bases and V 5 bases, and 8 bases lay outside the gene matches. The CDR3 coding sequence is TGTGCCAGCAGCACAGGGGTCAACAGGGAGACCCAGTACTTC. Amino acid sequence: CASSTGVNRETQYF. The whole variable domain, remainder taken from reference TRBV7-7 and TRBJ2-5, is GAGVSQSPRYKVTKRGQDVTLRCDPISSHATLYWYQQALGQGPEFLTYFNYEAQPDKSGLPSDRFSAERPEGSISTLTIQRTEQRDSAMYRCASSTGVNRETQYFGPGTRLLVL.

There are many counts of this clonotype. The CDR3: CASSLFGYEQYF. CDR3 DNA: TGTGCCAGCAGTTTATTCGGTTACGAGCAGTACTTC. This chain links TRBV12-3 or TRBV12-4 with TRBJ2-7; no definite D call. The CDR3 spans 12 residues. The germline V and J ends were trimmed by 2 bases and 4 bases, with 6 bases remaining between them.

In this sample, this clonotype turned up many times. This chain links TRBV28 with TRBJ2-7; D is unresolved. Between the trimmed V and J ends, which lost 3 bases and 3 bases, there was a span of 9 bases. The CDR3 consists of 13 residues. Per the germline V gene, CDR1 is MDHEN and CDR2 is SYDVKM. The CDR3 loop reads CASSFALRYEQYF. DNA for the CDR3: TGTGCCAGCAGTTTTGCTCTACGCTACGAGCAGTACTTC.

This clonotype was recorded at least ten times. In DNA form, the CDR3 reads TGCGCCAGCAGCTCGGGACAGCAAGAGACCCAGTACTTC. Translated: CASSSGQQETQYF. The V and J genes are TRBV5-1 and TRBJ2-5; TRBD1 matches at 7 bases. V dropped 3 bases and J dropped 2; count of bases not matched to a gene: 1. This CDR3 is 13 amino acids long. From germline, CDR1 is SGHRS and CDR2 YFSETQ.

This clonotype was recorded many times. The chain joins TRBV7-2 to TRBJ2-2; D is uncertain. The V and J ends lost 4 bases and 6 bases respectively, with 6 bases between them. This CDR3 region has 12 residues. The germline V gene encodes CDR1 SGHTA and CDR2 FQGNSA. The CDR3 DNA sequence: TGTGCCAGCAGCTCCCCCCCCGGGGAGCTGTTTTTT. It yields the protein CASSSPPGELFF.

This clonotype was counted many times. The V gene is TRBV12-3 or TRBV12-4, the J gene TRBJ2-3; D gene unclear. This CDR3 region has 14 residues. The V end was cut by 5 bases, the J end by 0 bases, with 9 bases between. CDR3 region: CASSPSPSTDTQYF. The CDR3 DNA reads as TGTGCCAGCAGTCCGTCCCCTAGCACAGATACGCAGTATTTT.

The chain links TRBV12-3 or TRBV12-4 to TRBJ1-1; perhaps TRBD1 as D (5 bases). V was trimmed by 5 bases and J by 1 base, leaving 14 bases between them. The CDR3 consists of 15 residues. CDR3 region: CASSPRVGANTEAFF. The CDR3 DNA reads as TGTGCCAGCAGTCCCAGGGTAGGGGCGAACACTGAAGCTTTCTTT.

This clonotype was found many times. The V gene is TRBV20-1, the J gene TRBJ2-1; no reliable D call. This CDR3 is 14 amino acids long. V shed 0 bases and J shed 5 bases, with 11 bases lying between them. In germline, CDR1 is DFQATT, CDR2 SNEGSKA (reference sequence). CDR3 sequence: CSARDVGRNNEQFF. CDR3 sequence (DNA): TGCAGTGCTAGAGATGTAGGCCGGAACAATGAGCAGTTCTTC.

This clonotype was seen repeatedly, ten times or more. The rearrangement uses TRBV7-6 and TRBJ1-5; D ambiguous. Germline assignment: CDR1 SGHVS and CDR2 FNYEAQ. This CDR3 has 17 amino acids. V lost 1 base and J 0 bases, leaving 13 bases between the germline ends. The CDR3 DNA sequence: TGTGCCAGCAGCTTAGAGCCGTGGGCATATAGCAATCAGCCCCAGCATTTT. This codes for CASSLEPWAYSNQPQHF.

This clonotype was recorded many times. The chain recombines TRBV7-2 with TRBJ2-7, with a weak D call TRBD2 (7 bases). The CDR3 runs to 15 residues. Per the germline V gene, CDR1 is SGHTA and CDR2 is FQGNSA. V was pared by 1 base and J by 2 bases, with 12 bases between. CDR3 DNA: TGTGCCAGCAGCTTAGGACGGGGGGCAACCTACGAGCAGTACTTC. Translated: CASSLGRGATYEQYF. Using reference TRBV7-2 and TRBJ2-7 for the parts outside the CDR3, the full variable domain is GAGVSQSPSNKVTEKGKDVELRCDPISGHTALYWYRQSLGQGLEFLIYFQGNSAPDKSGLPSDRFSAERTGGSVSTLTIQRTQQEDSAVYLCASSLGRGATYEQYFGPGTRLTVT.

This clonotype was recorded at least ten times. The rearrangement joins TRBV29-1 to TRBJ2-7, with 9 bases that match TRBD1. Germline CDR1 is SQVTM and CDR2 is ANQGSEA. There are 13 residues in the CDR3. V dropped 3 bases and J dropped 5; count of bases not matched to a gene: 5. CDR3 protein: CSVDGGQGDEQYF. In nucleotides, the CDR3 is TGCAGCGTTGACGGGGGACAGGGCGACGAGCAGTACTTC.

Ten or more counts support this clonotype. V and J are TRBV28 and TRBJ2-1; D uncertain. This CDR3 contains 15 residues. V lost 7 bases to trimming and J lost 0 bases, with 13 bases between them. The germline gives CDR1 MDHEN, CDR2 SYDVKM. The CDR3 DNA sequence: TGTGCCAGCACGGGCGGAGCAAGCTCCTACAATGAGCAGTTCTTC. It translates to CASTGGASSYNEQFF. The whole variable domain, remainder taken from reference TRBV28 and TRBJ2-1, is DVKVTQSSRYLVKRTGEKVFLECVQDMDHENMFWYRQDPGLGLRLIYFSYDVKMKEKGDIPEGYSVSREKKERFSLILESASTNQTSMYLCASTGGASSYNEQFFGPGTRLTVL.

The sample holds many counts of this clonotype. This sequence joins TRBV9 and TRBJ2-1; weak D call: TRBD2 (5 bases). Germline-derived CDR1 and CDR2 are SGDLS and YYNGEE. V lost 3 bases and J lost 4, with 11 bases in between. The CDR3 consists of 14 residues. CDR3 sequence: CASSGGSPYNEQFF. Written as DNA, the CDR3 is TGTGCCAGCAGCGGAGGGAGCCCTTACAATGAGCAGTTCTTC.

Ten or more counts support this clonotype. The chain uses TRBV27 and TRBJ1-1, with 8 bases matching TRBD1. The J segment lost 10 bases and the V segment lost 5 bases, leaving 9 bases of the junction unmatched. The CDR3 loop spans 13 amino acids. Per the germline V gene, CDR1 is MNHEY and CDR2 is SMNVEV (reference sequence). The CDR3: CASSPLGQGGAFF. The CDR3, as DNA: TGTGCCAGCAGTCCACTCGGACAGGGAGGAGCTTTCTTT.

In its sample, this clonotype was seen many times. CDR3 DNA: TGTGCCAGCAGCGCAACCGGGACAGGGTCGAATACGCAGTATTTT. It translates to CASSATGTGSNTQYF. This chain uses TRBV13 with TRBJ2-3; 9 nucleotides match TRBD1. V trimming: 5 bases; J trimming: 7 bases; junction bases outside the gene matches: 10. From germline, CDR1 is PRHDT and CDR2 FYEKMQ (reference sequence). This CDR3 has 15 amino acids.

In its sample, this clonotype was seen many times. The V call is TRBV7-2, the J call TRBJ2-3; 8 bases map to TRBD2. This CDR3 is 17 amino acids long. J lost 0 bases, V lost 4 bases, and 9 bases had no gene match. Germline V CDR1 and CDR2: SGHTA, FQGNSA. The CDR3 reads CASSSQLAGSSTDTQYF. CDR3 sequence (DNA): TGTGCCAGCAGCTCCCAGTTAGCGGGGTCTAGCACAGATACGCAGTATTTT.

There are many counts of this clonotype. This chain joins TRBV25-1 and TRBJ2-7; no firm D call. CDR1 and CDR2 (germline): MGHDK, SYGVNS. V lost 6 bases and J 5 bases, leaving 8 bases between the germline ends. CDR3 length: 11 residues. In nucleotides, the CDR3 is TGTGCCAGCAGGAGGTTTAACGAGCAGTACTTC. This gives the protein CASRRFNEQYF.

CDR3 sequence (DNA): TGTGCCATCTTGTCTAGCGGGAGGAGGAGCTCCTACAATGAGCAGTTCTTC. It yields the protein CAILSSGRRSSYNEQFF. V and J are TRBV10-3 and TRBJ2-1, with 11 positions matching TRBD2. Germline CDR1 ENHRY, CDR2 SYGVKD. This CDR3 comprises 17 residues. J gave up 0 bases and V 8 bases, and 9 bases lay outside the gene matches.